These 6 T cell receptor beta chains came from one sample sequenced in a study of spatial heterogeneity in lung cancer. Each CDR3 protein gets one entry after TCRdb re-called the 5' RACE reads with MiXCR. This sample has around 87,000 distinct CDR3 sequences; about an eighth occur once, and the top ten carry roughly 41%. The time point was: sample taken at primary tumor resection. TCRs were sequenced from unsorted whole RNA of tumor, nontumor lung or PBMC. Sequenced here: PBMCs, sampled at surgery. These receptors were taken from a male donor with early-stage non-small cell lung cancer.

This clonotype was counted at least ten times. The chain is built from TRBV15 and TRBJ2-2; weak D call: TRBD1 (6 bases). Deletions cut 4 bases from V and 6 bases from J, with 15 bases between. This CDR3 has 15 residues. Germline V gene lookup returns CDR1 LNHNV and CDR2 YYDKDF (reference sequence). The CDR3 DNA follows: TGTGCCACCAGCACAACTTTACAGGGTCCCGGGGAGCTGTTTTTT. Encoded protein: CATSTTLQGPGELFF.

This clonotype was seen ten or more times. This chain joins TRBV7-9 and TRBJ1-5; the D gene is possibly TRBD1 (6 bases). CDR1 and CDR2 from the germline V gene are SEHNR and FQNEAQ (reference sequence). This CDR3 spans 16 amino acids. V lost 5 bases and J lost 6, with 20 bases in between. Here the CDR3 DNA reads TGTGCCAGCAGCACGTCAGGGGCTGGGAGCGCTCAGCCCCAGCATTTT. Protein sequence: CASSTSGAGSAQPQHF.

The chain combines TRBV5-1 with TRBJ1-1, with D hard to call. The CDR3 spans 14 residues. The germline gives CDR1 SGHRS, CDR2 YFSETQ. The V and J ends lost 1 base and 0 bases respectively, with 7 bases between them. CDR3 protein: CASSLTSMNTEAFF. The CDR3 DNA follows: TGCGCCAGCAGCTTGACATCTATGAACACTGAAGCTTTCTTT.

This clonotype was recorded a few times. The rearrangement joins TRBV28 to TRBJ2-7; 9 bases agree with TRBD1. This CDR3 comprises 14 residues. V lost 6 bases and J lost 6; bases outside the gene matches: 9. The germline CDR1 and CDR2 sequences are MDHEN and SYDVKM. CDR3 sequence reads: CASSPWTGASEQYF. The DNA for the CDR3 is TGTGCCAGCAGCCCCTGGACAGGGGCCAGCGAGCAGTACTTC.

V usage is TRBV29-1 and J usage is TRBJ1-5; 9 bases are a match to TRBD1. There are 16 residues in the CDR3. V lost 4 bases and J lost 2; bases outside the gene matches: 9. CDR1 is SQVTM and CDR2 is ANQGSEA in the germline V gene. The CDR3 region is CSVGGSTGGGNQPQHF. In DNA form, the CDR3 reads TGCAGCGTTGGCGGGTCAACAGGGGGCGGCAATCAGCCCCAGCATTTT.

This clonotype was seen only a few times. This chain uses TRBV12-5 with TRBJ2-1, with 7 bases fitting TRBD2. The CDR3 is 14 residues long. Germline V CDR1 and CDR2: LGHNT, FRNRAP. Trimming removed 3 bases from V and 4 bases from J; junction bases left unmatched: 3. The CDR3 bases are TGTGCTAGTGGTTTCGGCGGGGGATACAATGAGCAGTTCTTC. Its translation is CASGFGGGYNEQFF.